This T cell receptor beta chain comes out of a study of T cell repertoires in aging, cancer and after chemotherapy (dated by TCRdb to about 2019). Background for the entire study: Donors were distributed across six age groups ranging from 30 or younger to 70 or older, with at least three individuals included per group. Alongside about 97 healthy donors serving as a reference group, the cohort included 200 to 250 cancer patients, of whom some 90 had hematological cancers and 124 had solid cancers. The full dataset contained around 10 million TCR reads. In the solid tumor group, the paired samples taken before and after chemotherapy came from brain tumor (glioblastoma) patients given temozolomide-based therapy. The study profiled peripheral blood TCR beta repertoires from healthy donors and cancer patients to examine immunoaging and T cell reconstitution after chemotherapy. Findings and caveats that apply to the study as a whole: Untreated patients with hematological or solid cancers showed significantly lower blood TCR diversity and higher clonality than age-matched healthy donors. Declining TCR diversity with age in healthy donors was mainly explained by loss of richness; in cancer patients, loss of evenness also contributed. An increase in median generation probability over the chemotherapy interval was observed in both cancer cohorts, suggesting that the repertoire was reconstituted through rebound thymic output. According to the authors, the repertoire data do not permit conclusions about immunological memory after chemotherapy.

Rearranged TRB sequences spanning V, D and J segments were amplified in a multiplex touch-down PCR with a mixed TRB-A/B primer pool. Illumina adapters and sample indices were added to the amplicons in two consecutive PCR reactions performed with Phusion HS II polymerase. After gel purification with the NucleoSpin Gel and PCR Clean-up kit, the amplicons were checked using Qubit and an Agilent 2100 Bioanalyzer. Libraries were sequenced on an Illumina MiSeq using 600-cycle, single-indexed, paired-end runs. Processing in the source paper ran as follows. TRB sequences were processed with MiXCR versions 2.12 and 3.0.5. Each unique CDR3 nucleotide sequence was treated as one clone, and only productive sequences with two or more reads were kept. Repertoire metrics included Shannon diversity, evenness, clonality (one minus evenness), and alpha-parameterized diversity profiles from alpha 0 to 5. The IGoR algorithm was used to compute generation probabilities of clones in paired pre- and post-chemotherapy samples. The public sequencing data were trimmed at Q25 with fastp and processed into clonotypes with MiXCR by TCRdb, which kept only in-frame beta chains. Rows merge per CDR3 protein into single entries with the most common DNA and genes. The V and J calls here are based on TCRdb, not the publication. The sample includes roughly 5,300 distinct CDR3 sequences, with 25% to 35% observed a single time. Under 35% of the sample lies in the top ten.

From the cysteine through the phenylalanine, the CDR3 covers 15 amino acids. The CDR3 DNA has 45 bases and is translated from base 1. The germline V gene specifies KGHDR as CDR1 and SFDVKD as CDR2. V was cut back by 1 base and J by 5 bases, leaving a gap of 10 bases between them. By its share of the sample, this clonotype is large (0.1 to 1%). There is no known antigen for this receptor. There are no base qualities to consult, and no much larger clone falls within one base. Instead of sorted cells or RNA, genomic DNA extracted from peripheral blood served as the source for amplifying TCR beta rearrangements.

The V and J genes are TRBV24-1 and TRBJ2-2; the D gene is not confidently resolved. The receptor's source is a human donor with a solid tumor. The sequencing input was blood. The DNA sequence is TGTGCCACCAGTGATTTTCATGGTGGGACCGGGGAGCTGTTTTTT. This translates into CATSDFHGGTGELFF.